The present T cell receptor beta chain was sequenced within a study of cytomegalovirus exposure and HLA in healthy donors. Germline CDR1 SGHTA, CDR2 FQGTGA. V was trimmed by 7 bases and J by 4 bases, leaving 7 bases between them. CDR3 length equals 12 residues. The PCR made use of 60 Vbeta and 13 Jbeta primers. The table came from immunoSEQ multiplex PCR; TCRdb's copy has only in-frame clones and leaves some out. Of 85,000 to 130,000 clones in the sample, around three quarters were seen once. The receptor's source is a woman aged 45-65 years in good health and CMV-seropositive. The sample consisted of PBMCs. V and J are TRBV7-3 and TRBJ2-2, with D perhaps matching TRBD2 (5 bases). The CDR3 nucleotides are TGTGCCAGCAACGAGGGCACCGGGGAGCTGTTTTTT. This sequence encodes CASNEGTGELFF.